The 17 T cell receptor beta chains in this list originate from one sample, sequenced in a study of PD-1 blockade in mismatch repair-deficient tumors. The table came from immunoSEQ multiplex PCR; TCRdb's copy has only in-frame clones and leaves some out. The sample carries roughly 45,000 clones, 77% recorded once. The input for sequencing was PBMCs, taken before pembrolizumab treatment. Receptors originate from an adult with mismatch repair-deficient cancer.

V is TRBV6-5 and J is TRBJ1-1; 7 bases align to TRBD1. After removal of 6 bases from V and 7 bases from J, the junction contained 5 bases not matched to a gene. This CDR3 contains 12 residues. The V gene's germline CDR1 is MNHEY and CDR2 SVGAGI. The CDR3, as DNA: TGTGCCAGCAGCTTAGACAGGGTTGAAGCTTTCTTT. Protein: CASSLDRVEAFF.

V usage is TRBV27 and J usage is TRBJ1-5; D not certain. Germline loops: CDR1 MNHEY, CDR2 SMNVEV (reference sequence). This CDR3 has 14 residues. Trimming took off 5 bases at V and 2 bases at J, with 10 bases between the two ends. CDR3 residues: CASSNSYGNQPQHF. The CDR3 DNA sequence: TGTGCCAGCAGTAACAGCTATGGCAATCAGCCCCAGCATTTT.

The chain has TRBV9 and TRBJ1-1; maybe TRBD1 (6 bases). Trimming took off 0 bases at V and 4 bases at J, with 19 bases between the two ends. Germline loops: CDR1 SGDLS, CDR2 YYNGEE. The CDR3 is made up of 17 amino acids. CDR3 amino acids: CASSVGLGGGAGTEAFF. CDR3 bases: TGTGCCAGCAGCGTAGGACTAGGGGGGGGCGCTGGCACTGAAGCTTTCTTT.

J is TRBJ2-5 and V is TRBV5-1; a weak D match, TRBD2 (5 bases). The germline gives CDR1 SGHRS, CDR2 YFSETQ. The CDR3 consists of 14 residues. Between the trimmed V and J ends, which lost 7 bases and 4 bases, there was a span of 17 bases. The CDR3 DNA reads TGCGCCAGCCGCCGGGCTAGCTCCTCAGAGACCCAGTACTTC. Its translation is CASRRASSSETQYF.

J is TRBJ2-1 and V is TRBV5-4; 12 nucleotides align to TRBD2. The junction had 7 bases not matched to a gene; V was cut back by 7 bases and J by 5 bases. Germline V gene sequence: CDR1 SGHNT, CDR2 YYREEE (reference sequence). This CDR3 contains 15 residues. This chain's CDR3 is CASGSLAGGDNEQFF. CDR3 DNA: TGTGCCAGCGGATCACTAGCGGGAGGCGACAATGAGCAGTTCTTC.

The rearrangement uses TRBV14 and TRBJ1-1; a possible D gene is TRBD1 (5 bases). V dropped 3 bases and J dropped 4 bases, with 24 bases sitting between them. Germline CDR1 reads SGHDN; CDR2 reads FVKESK. This CDR3 has 18 residues. DNA for the CDR3: TGTGCCAGCAGCCAGGGGGGAGGGACGTCCATAAGGCTCACTGAAGCTTTCTTT. Translation: CASSQGGGTSIRLTEAFF.

V is TRBV5-6 and J is TRBJ1-3; no firm D call. Looked up from germline, CDR1 is SGHDT and CDR2 is YYEEEE. The CDR3 contains 15 residues. Deletions cut 1 base from V and 3 bases from J, with 11 bases between. CDR3 coding DNA: TGTGCCAGCAGCTTGTCGTCACTAGGTGGAAACACCATATATTTT. This translates into CASSLSSLGGNTIYF.

The V and J genes are TRBV9 and TRBJ2-3; possibly TRBD2 for D (6 bases). Germline lookup yields CDR1 SGDLS and CDR2 YYNGEE. This CDR3 has 16 amino acids. The V gene lost 3 bases and the J gene lost 2 bases, with 16 bases spanning the gap. This CDR3 is CASSGSSGEATDTQYF. The CDR3 DNA reads as TGTGCCAGCAGCGGTAGTAGCGGAGAGGCCACAGATACGCAGTATTTT.

This clone was seen a handful of times. The rearrangement uses TRBV15 and TRBJ2-2, with D hard to call. Germline values: CDR1 LNHNV, CDR2 YYDKDF (reference sequence). This CDR3 region has 12 residues. Trimming pared 1 base from V and 8 bases from J, leaving 5 bases between. The CDR3, as DNA: TGTGCCACCAGCAGAGCTGCAGGGGAGCTGTTTTTT. Its translation is CATSRAAGELFF.

The CDR3 protein is CASGISRLADTQYF. The CDR3 nucleotides are TGTGCTAGTGGCATCAGTCGCCTCGCAGATACGCAGTATTTT. The J gene is TRBJ2-3, the V gene TRBV12-5; D ambiguous. Germline assignment: CDR1 LGHNT and CDR2 FRNRAP. Between the trimmed V and J ends, which lost 6 bases and 4 bases, there was a span of 14 bases. CDR3 length: 14 amino acids.

The V and J genes are TRBV10-3 and TRBJ1-1, with 11 bases fitting TRBD1. Germline loops: CDR1 ENHRY, CDR2 SYGVKD. The CDR3 runs to 16 residues. V shed 3 bases and J 7 bases; nucleotides not matched to a gene: 10. The CDR3 sequence is CAISEGGGQGESEAFF. CDR3 in DNA: TGTGCCATCAGTGAAGGAGGGGGACAGGGGGAGAGTGAAGCTTTCTTT.

The rearrangement uses TRBV30 and TRBJ2-5; unclear D gene. Germline V gene sequence: CDR1 GTSNPN, CDR2 SVGIG (reference sequence). Trimming removed 1 base at V and 5 bases at J, with 11 bases between. The CDR3 covers 13 residues. The CDR3 DNA reads TGTGCCTGGAGTGAAATTTTCGGGGAGACCCAGTACTTC. Translating it yields CAWSEIFGETQYF.

The V call is TRBV5-1, the J call TRBJ2-1; 9 bases are shared with TRBD1. Germline V gene data show CDR1 as SGHRS and CDR2 as YFSETQ. This CDR3 contains 15 residues. V trimming: 7 bases; J trimming: 5 bases; junction bases outside the gene matches: 10. Here the CDR3 DNA reads TGCGCCAGCTCCACCTCAGGGACAGGGAACAATGAGCAGTTCTTC. Protein product: CASSTSGTGNNEQFF.

The rearrangement uses TRBV19 and TRBJ2-1; 8 positions agree with TRBD2. The trim removed 3 bases at V and 10 bases at J, leaving 8 bases unmatched. Germline CDR1 is LNHDA and CDR2 is SQIVND (reference sequence). This CDR3 is built from 14 residues. CDR3 in DNA: TGTGCCAGTAGTATCGGGACTAGACTGGGGGAGCAGTTCTTC. Protein sequence: CASSIGTRLGEQFF.

The genes are TRBV27 and TRBJ1-5; D may be TRBD1 (6 bases). From germline, CDR1 is MNHEY and CDR2 SMNVEV (reference sequence). V dropped 5 bases and J dropped 7 bases, with 15 bases sitting between them. This CDR3 spans 14 amino acids. In DNA form, the CDR3 reads TGTGCCAGCAGTATTTCGGACAGTTACCAGCCCCAGCATTTT. Amino acids: CASSISDSYQPQHF.

The rearrangement joins TRBV5-1 to TRBJ1-2; possibly TRBD1 for D (6 bases). The germline gives CDR1 SGHRS, CDR2 YFSETQ. V was pared by 0 bases and J by 6 bases, with 12 bases between. The CDR3 length is 14 residues. The CDR3 DNA sequence: TGCGCCAGCAGCTTGGATTACAGGGTGAATGGCTACACCTTC. Translating it yields CASSLDYRVNGYTF.

Only a few counts were recorded for this clone. The gene calls are TRBV7-2 and TRBJ1-3; no definite D call. Germline CDR1 SGHTA, CDR2 FQGNSA. There are 15 residues in the CDR3. V lost 5 bases and J 2 bases, leaving 13 bases between the germline ends. The chain's CDR3 is CASSLGGLPGNTIYF. The CDR3 DNA reads as TGTGCCAGCAGCCTCGGAGGGCTTCCTGGAAACACCATATATTTT.